These T cell receptor beta chains were read from a single sample in a study of cytomegalovirus exposure and HLA in healthy donors. Assay: immunoSEQ multiplex PCR; the TCRdb copy retains only in-frame clones and omits some. The table lists some 150,000 clones, roughly 80% of them singletons. Sequencing was performed on PBMCs. These receptors were collected from a man aged 40-55 years in good health and CMV-seronegative. The CDR3 runs from the conserved cysteine through the conserved F or W. The D gene is left open where the match is weak. Only part of the rows carry a size: once, few, many, or a class if the clone is expanded.

clone_size	v_call	j_call	d_call	cdr3_aa	cdr3_nt
-	TRBV7-9	TRBJ1-1	-	CASSLQGTGEAFF	TGTGCCAGCAGCTTACAGGGAACGGGTGAAGCTTTCTTT
-	TRBV28	TRBJ2-3	-	CASSFWAIGTDTQYF	TGTGCCAGCAGTTTTTGGGCTATTGGCACAGATACGCAGTATTTT
-	TRBV6-5	TRBJ2-2	-	CASSYVAGTGELFF	TGTGCCAGCAGTTACGTGGCCGGGACCGGGGAGCTGTTTTTT
-	TRBV5-6	TRBJ1-6	-	CASSWTTDNSPLHF	TGTGCCAGCAGCTGGACAACGGATAATTCACCCCTCCACTTT
-	TRBV19	TRBJ2-7	TRBD1	CASSITGTEPYEQYF	TGTGCCAGTAGTATAACCGGGACAGAACCCTACGAGCAGTACTTC
-	TRBV9	TRBJ2-3	-	CASSVGGTDTQYF	TGTGCCAGCAGCGTGGGCGGCACAGATACGCAGTATTTT
-	TRBV5-4	TRBJ2-1	-	CASSLEVTGGDNEQFF	TGTGCCAGCAGCTTGGAGGTTACAGGAGGGGACAATGAGCAGTTCTTC
-	TRBV28	TRBJ1-2	-	CASSLSSGSGYTF	TGTGCCAGCAGTTTATCGTCGGGGTCTGGCTACACCTTC
-	TRBV13	TRBJ2-5	-	CASSPQSGNKRETQYF	TGTGCCAGCAGCCCGCAGTCCGGGAACAAGCGAGAGACCCAGTACTTC
-	TRBV5-5	TRBJ2-2	-	CASSLTGNPNTGELFF	TGTGCCAGCAGCTTGACGGGGAACCCGAACACCGGGGAGCTGTTTTTT
-	TRBV4-1	TRBJ1-1	TRBD1	CASSQPNQGAGTEAFF	TGCGCCAGCAGCCAGCCAAACCAGGGGGCCGGCACTGAAGCTTTCTTT
-	TRBV5-1	TRBJ1-1	-	CASSLGTAAFF	TGCGCCAGCAGCTTGGGGACAGCCGCTTTCTTT
-	TRBV29-1	TRBJ1-2	TRBD1	CSVFTGTGFSYGYTF	TGCAGCGTATTCACCGGGACAGGATTCAGTTATGGCTACACCTTC
-	TRBV28	TRBJ1-1	TRBD1	CASSFSYRGQTNTEAFF	TGTGCCAGCAGTTTCTCCTACAGGGGGCAGACGAACACTGAAGCTTTCTTT
-	TRBV6-5	TRBJ1-5	-	CASSRGMGQPQHF	TGTGCCAGCAGTCGGGGGATGGGTCAGCCCCAGCATTTT
few	TRBV6-6	TRBJ2-4	TRBD1	CASRSGTGQHIQYF	TGTGCCAGCAGATCCGGGACAGGGCAGCACATTCAGTACTTC
once	TRBV27	TRBJ1-2	-	CASRPTTDRVHYGYTF	TGTGCCAGCAGGCCGACCACGGACAGAGTACACTATGGCTACACCTTC
-	TRBV19	TRBJ2-7	TRBD1	CASSIMGPRGLTYYEQYF	TGTGCCAGTAGTATTATGGGCCCCAGGGGGCTAACCTACTACGAGCAGTACTTC
-	TRBV7-8	TRBJ2-7	-	CASSLEVGRAYEQYF	TGTGCCAGCAGCTTAGAAGTCGGCAGGGCCTACGAGCAGTACTTC
few	TRBV4-1	TRBJ1-4	-	CASSQNGFLNEKLFF	TGCGCCAGCAGCCAAAACGGTTTTCTCAATGAAAAACTGTTTTTT
-	TRBV11-3	TRBJ2-2	-	CASSSKGTNTGELFF	TGTGCCAGCAGCTCGAAGGGGACGAACACCGGGGAGCTGTTTTTT
-	TRBV11-2	TRBJ2-5	TRBD2	CASSSLPPGLASETQYF	TGTGCCAGCAGCTCCCTCCCACCGGGACTAGCGTCAGAGACCCAGTACTTC
few	TRBV9	TRBJ1-1	-	CASSVAIQGQGNTEAFF	TGTGCCAGCAGCGTAGCCATTCAGGGGCAGGGGAACACTGAAGCTTTCTTT
-	TRBV7-8	TRBJ2-2	-	CASSPQGDTGELFF	TGTGCCAGCAGTCCTCAGGGTGACACCGGGGAGCTGTTTTTT
-	TRBV27	TRBJ2-7	TRBD1	CASSPDRDSYEQYF	TGTGCCAGCAGTCCTGACAGGGACTCCTACGAGCAGTACTTC
-	TRBV4-1	TRBJ1-2	TRBD1	CASSRQGANYGYTF	TGCGCCAGCAGCAGACAGGGGGCGAACTATGGCTACACCTTC
-	TRBV11-1	TRBJ2-7	-	CASSLARSYEQYF	TGTGCCAGCAGCTTAGCACGGTCCTACGAGCAGTACTTC
-	TRBV7-2	TRBJ2-7	TRBD2	CASSLAGGGWEQYF	TGTGCCAGCAGCTTAGCCGGCGGGGGATGGGAGCAGTACTTC
-	TRBV6-6	TRBJ2-5	-	CASRHPQETQYF	TGTGCCAGCAGACATCCCCAAGAGACCCAGTACTTC